The present TCR beta chain was sequenced within a study of T cell changes during pregnancy in multiple sclerosis. Measured with immunoSEQ multiplex PCR; TCRdb has only the in-frame clones, and not every one. The table shows over 35,000 clones, with roughly 89% occurring only once. With V trimmed by 5 bases and J by 0 bases, 16 bases remained unmatched. The CDR3 is 19 residues long. Germline V gene data show CDR1 as SGHTA and CDR2 as FQGNSA. The chain is built from TRBV7-2 and TRBJ2-7; 10 bases are shared with TRBD2. This TCR came from a female donor with multiple sclerosis, enrolled in a pregnancy study. Sequencing used CD4+ T cells from peripheral blood mononuclear cells, obtained in the second trimester of pregnancy. Here the CDR3 DNA reads TGTGCCAGCAGCCTATTCCTTTCTAGCGGGAGCCCCCTCTCCTACGAGCAGTACTTC. It is translated as CASSLFLSSGSPLSYEQYF.